Below, 22 T cell receptor beta chains from the same sample are listed, as sequenced in a study of HIV-infected patients and healthy controls (dated by TCRdb to between 2013 and 2015). Whole blood was used without cell fractionation, so all unsorted peripheral T cells were reflected in the repertoire. The library was built by means of 5' RACE. Sequenced on an Illumina MiSeq. Using SuperScript III with primers targeting the alpha and beta constant regions, around 500 ng of RNA was reverse transcribed. Separate alpha and beta chain libraries were generated by chain-specific third strand synthesis with multiplexing indices. Through fastp at Q25 and MiXCR, TCRdb rebuilt clones from the public reads, retaining in-frame beta chains. Identical CDR3 protein sequences are pooled into one entry, listed with their most common genes and DNA. This sample lists roughly 9,300 distinct CDR3 sequences; 8.5% to 12% were detected once. The leading ten clones occupy approximately 15% of the sample.

The sample here was blood, taken before antiretroviral therapy. The receptors come from an adult with HIV infection.

J is TRBJ2-5 and V is TRBV7-2; D is undetermined. With 5 bases removed from V and 1 base from J, the gap between germline ends came to 11 bases. Germline lookup yields CDR1 SGHTA and CDR2 FQGNSA. This CDR3 is built from 14 residues. CDR3 loop: CASSNSLTQETQYF. The CDR3 DNA sequence: TGTGCCAGCAGCAACTCACTCACCCAAGAGACCCAGTACTTC. Full variable domain (outside the CDR3, taken from reference TRBV7-2 and TRBJ2-5): GAGVSQSPSNKVTEKGKDVELRCDPISGHTALYWYRQSLGQGLEFLIYFQGNSAPDKSGLPSDRFSAERTGGSVSTLTIQRTQQEDSAVYLCASSNSLTQETQYFGPGTRLLVL.

This clonotype was detected many times. The rearrangement links TRBV11-2 to TRBJ1-1, with unresolved D. From germline, CDR1 is SGHAT and CDR2 FQNNGV. The CDR3 is 14 residues long. The V end lost 1 base, the J end lost 5 bases, and 11 bases lay between the germline ends. The CDR3 DNA follows: TGTGCCAGCAGCTTAGGCACGAGGAGAACTGAAGCTTTCTTT. Its protein product is CASSLGTRRTEAFF.

V gene TRBV5-4 combines with J gene TRBJ2-7, with TRBD2 matching 13 bases. The germline V gene encodes CDR1 SGHNT and CDR2 YYREEE (reference sequence). The junction had 9 bases not matched to a gene; V was cut back by 0 bases and J by 0 bases. This CDR3 is built from 19 residues. This CDR3 is CASSLVGLAGASSSYEQYF. CDR3 DNA sequence: TGTGCCAGCAGCTTGGTAGGACTAGCGGGAGCATCGAGCTCCTACGAGCAGTACTTC. The full variable domain, in which reference TRBV5-4 and TRBJ2-7 provide the parts outside the CDR3, is ETGVTQSPTHLIKTRGQQVTLRCSSQSGHNTVSWYQQALGQGPQFIFQYYREEENGRGNFPPRFSGLQFPNYSSELNVNALELDDSALYLCASSLVGLAGASSSYEQYFGPGTRLTVT.

This clonotype occurred many times. This rearrangement joins TRBV10-3 to TRBJ2-7, with a possible D match to TRBD2 (6 bases). Germline V gene sequence: CDR1 ENHRY, CDR2 SYGVKD. V was shortened by 4 bases and J by 6 bases, with 16 bases between the two germline ends. The CDR3 totals 14 residues. CDR3 coding DNA: TGTGCCATCAGTGGTCAGGAGGGGTGGAGCGAGCAGTACTTC. It encodes CAISGQEGWSEQYF.

This clonotype was recorded many times. This chain joins TRBV6-4 and TRBJ2-2, with D tentatively TRBD2 (6 bases). This CDR3 has 13 amino acids. Germline V lookup: CDR1 MRHNA, CDR2 SNTAGT. Trimming removed 6 bases from V and 7 bases from J, with 12 bases in between. In nucleotides, the CDR3 is TGTGCCAGCAGCGGGACTGATAACGGGGAGCTGTTTTTT. It specifies CASSGTDNGELFF.

Ten or more counts support this clonotype. The gene calls are TRBV7-2 and TRBJ2-3; D is possibly TRBD1 (5 bases). The CDR3 extends over 14 amino acids. Per the germline V gene, CDR1 is SGHTA and CDR2 is FQGNSA. V was pared by 4 bases and J by 0 bases, with 8 bases between. The CDR3 region has the DNA TGTGCCAGCAGCTCAGGGTATAGCACAGATACGCAGTATTTT. It encodes CASSSGYSTDTQYF.

J is TRBJ2-1 and V is TRBV11-2; tentatively, D is TRBD1 (6 bases). Trimming removed 5 bases from V and 7 bases from J, with 9 bases in between. Germline V gives CDR1 SGHAT, CDR2 FQNNGV. The CDR3 totals 12 residues. The CDR3 region is CASSGGRNEQFF. Written as DNA, the CDR3 is TGTGCCAGCAGCGGGGGCAGAAATGAGCAGTTCTTC.

This clonotype was counted ten times or more. The rearrangement joins TRBV12-3 or TRBV12-4 to TRBJ2-7; 11 bases are shared with TRBD1. The V and J ends lost 2 bases and 1 base, in that order; junction bases with no gene match: 7. This CDR3 spans 17 amino acids. CDR3: CASSLKGGDRGSYEQYF. Written as DNA, the CDR3 is TGTGCCAGCAGTTTAAAAGGGGGGGACAGGGGGTCCTACGAGCAGTACTTC.

This clonotype has ten or more counts. The chain couples TRBV6-6 to TRBJ2-3; D may be TRBD2 (6 bases). The V gene lost 0 bases and the J gene lost 6 bases, with 16 bases spanning the gap. In germline, CDR1 is MNHNY, CDR2 SVGAGI (reference sequence). The CDR3 covers 16 residues. CDR3 sequence (DNA): TGTGCCAGCAGTTACTCGAGACTAGATAGTATTGATACGCAGTATTTT. It translates to CASSYSRLDSIDTQYF.

Here the CDR3 DNA reads TGCAGTGCTGACCGGGACAGCTCCTACAATGAGCAGTTCTTC. Protein: CSADRDSSYNEQFF. The chain joins TRBV20-1 to TRBJ2-1, with 7 bases identical to TRBD1. This CDR3 spans 14 amino acids. V shed 5 bases and J 0 bases; nucleotides not matched to a gene: 4. Germline CDR1 is DFQATT and CDR2 is SNEGSKA (reference sequence).

This clonotype came up many times. V and J are TRBV28 and TRBJ1-2; 8 nucleotides agree with TRBD1. The germline V gene encodes CDR1 MDHEN and CDR2 SYDVKM. The J segment lost 6 bases and the V segment lost 7 bases, leaving 10 bases of the junction unmatched. The CDR3 has 14 residues. CDR3 amino acids: CASIPGQASHGYTF. CDR3 DNA sequence: TGTGCCAGCATCCCGGGACAGGCATCCCATGGCTACACCTTC.

The sample holds many counts of this clonotype. The chain links TRBV12-3 or TRBV12-4 to TRBJ1-5, with TRBD1 matching 10 bases. V trimming: 5 bases; J trimming: 5 bases; junction bases outside the gene matches: 0. This CDR3 region has 13 residues. The CDR3, as DNA: TGTGCCAGCAGTGGGACAGGGGATCAGCCCCAGCATTTT. Its protein is CASSGTGDQPQHF.

This clonotype has a handful of counts. The chain uses TRBV7-2 and TRBJ2-1; the D gene is possibly TRBD1 (6 bases). Germline V gene lookup returns CDR1 SGHTA and CDR2 FQGNSA. The CDR3 has 17 residues. V lost 3 bases and J 0 bases, leaving 15 bases between the germline ends. The CDR3 loop is CASSFLGTPSSYNEQFF. CDR3 nucleotides: TGTGCCAGCAGCTTCCTCGGGACACCGAGCTCCTACAATGAGCAGTTCTTC.

This clonotype has a count of ten or more. The rearrangement uses TRBV6-6 and TRBJ2-5; D remains unclear. Trimming took 6 bases from V and 1 from J, leaving 6 bases between them. Germline CDR1 reads MNHNY; CDR2 reads SVGAGI (reference sequence). CDR3 length: 12 amino acids. In DNA, the CDR3 is TGTGCCAGCAGATTTGGCCAAGAGACCCAGTACTTC. Translating gives CASRFGQETQYF.

A note on this clonotype: This may arise from a read error, as a much more abundant clone is one base away. This chain connects TRBV19 to TRBJ2-1; perhaps TRBD2 as D (6 bases). Per germline, CDR1 LNHDA and CDR2 SQIVND (reference sequence). CDR3 length equals 15 residues. V was shortened by 4 bases and J by 0 bases, with 10 bases between the two germline ends. Here the CDR3 reads CASSSGASSYNEQFF. Written as DNA, the CDR3 is TGTGCCAGTAGTAGCGGGGCAAGCTCCTACAATGAGCAGTTCTTC.

At least ten counts were recorded for this clonotype. V and J are TRBV7-2 and TRBJ2-3; D unresolved. This CDR3 comprises 13 residues. Germline-derived CDR1 and CDR2 are SGHTA and FQGNSA. V lost 6 bases and J 3 bases, leaving 10 bases between the germline ends. The CDR3 spells CASSSTDTDTQYF. CDR3 DNA: TGTGCCAGCAGTTCGACCGATACAGATACGCAGTATTTT.

This clonotype came up many times. J is TRBJ2-7 and V is TRBV6-5; possibly TRBD1 or TRBD2 for D (6 bases each). The CDR3 loop spans 14 amino acids. Per germline, CDR1 MNHEY and CDR2 SVGAGI. The germline V and J ends were trimmed by 2 bases and 1 base, with 9 bases remaining between them. The chain's CDR3 is CASSYRGASYEQYF. In DNA, the CDR3 is TGTGCCAGCAGTTACAGGGGGGCGTCCTACGAGCAGTACTTC.

The sample holds many counts of this clonotype. The chain employs TRBV20-1 and TRBJ2-7; weak D call: TRBD2 (7 bases). The CDR3 runs to 15 residues. V gave up 3 bases and J gave up 0 bases, with 15 bases separating them. The germline CDR1 and CDR2 sequences are DFQATT and SNEGSKA (reference sequence). The CDR3: CSASRMAGASYEQYF. CDR3 in DNA: TGCAGTGCTAGTAGGATGGCGGGGGCCTCCTACGAGCAGTACTTC.

This clonotype was observed at least ten times. The CDR3 nucleotides are TGCGCCAGCAGCCAAGCGGCGGGGGGGCTTTTGGGTGAGCAGTTCTTC. This translates into CASSQAAGGLLGEQFF. This chain joins TRBV4-1 and TRBJ2-1; 9 nucleotides match TRBD2. Per the germline V gene, CDR1 is MGHRA and CDR2 is YSYEKL. CDR3 length equals 16 residues. Trimming cost V 1 base and J 9 bases; bases outside gene matches: 10.

This clonotype was detected ten times or more. This chain uses TRBV6-1 with TRBJ1-3; D remains unclear. CDR3 length equals 16 residues. Germline V lookup: CDR1 MNHNS, CDR2 SASEGT. The V and J ends lost 2 bases and 0 bases respectively, with 11 bases between them. The CDR3 DNA follows: TGTGCCAGCAGTGAACGCTTGGACTTCTCTGGAAACACCATATATTTT. Protein sequence: CASSERLDFSGNTIYF.

There are a few counts of this clonotype. This chain uses TRBV6-2 or TRBV6-3 with TRBJ2-6; D remains ambiguous. Germline V gene data show CDR1 as MNHEY and CDR2 as SVGEGT. Trimming stripped 2 bases from V and 0 bases from J, with 8 bases between. CDR3 size: 16 residues. The CDR3, as DNA: TGTGCCAGCAGTTACCCCTTGGGCTCTGGGGCCAACGTCCTGACTTTC. It is translated as CASSYPLGSGANVLTF.

This clonotype was seen once. The V call is TRBV20-1, the J call TRBJ1-5; D may be TRBD1 (5 bases). The germline V gene has CDR1 DFQATT and CDR2 SNEGSKA (reference sequence). Trimming took 7 bases from V and 4 from J, leaving 14 bases between them. There are 13 residues in the CDR3. This CDR3 reads CSVFRQGNQPQHF. DNA for the CDR3: TGCAGTGTATTTAGGCAGGGTAATCAGCCCCAGCATTTT.